This T cell receptor beta chain derives from a study of T-cell reconstitution after alpha-beta-depleted transplantation in children (dated by TCRdb to the mid-2010s). About the study as a whole: Using TCR repertoire profiling, the study followed T-cell immune reconstitution in a quantitative way in children after TCRalphabeta/CD19-depleted allogeneic hematopoietic cell transplantation. Results the study describes overall, beyond this receptor: Over the following months the frequencies of hyperexpanded clones went down, and after one year T-cell counts and TCRbeta diversity were mostly credited to newly produced T cells. The apparently early recovery of alphabetaT-cell counts about two months after transplant reportedly depended on only several hundred rapidly expanded clones that came from non-depleted graft cells. In some patients, the high TCRbeta diversity seen at day 60 was put down to recipient T cells and intrathymic progenitors that had survived conditioning.

Trimming at the junction amounts to 5 bases on V and 3 bases on J, and the germline ends lie 14 bases apart. Inclusive of the bounding cysteine and phenylalanine, the CDR3 is 15 residues long. CDR3 DNA is the only sequence kept; it has 45 bases, read in frame from the first base. Based on the germline V gene (reference sequence), the CDR1 and CDR2 sequences are SEHNR and FQNEAQ. Reading the label with the study, this specimen's treatment or condition is: allogeneic hematopoietic cell transplantation with graft depleted of TCRalphabeta T cells and CD19 B cells. The transplant recipients were children given TCRalphabeta/CD19-depleted allogeneic hematopoietic cell grafts. The library relied on PCR. Sequencing used an Illumina HiSeq 2500. To normalize quantification of the TCRbeta repertoire, the TCR libraries were built with molecular barcoding that relied on unique molecular identifiers. TCRdb passed the public sequencing reads through fastp at Q25 and MiXCR, retaining productive beta sequences. Rows are unified per CDR3 protein, each entry keeping the most common DNA and genes. Across this sample there are more than 200,000 distinct CDR3 sequences, with about 24% seen only once. The ten largest clones represent 4.5% to 5.5% of the sample.

This clonotype was seen repeatedly, ten times or more. Its antigen remains unidentified. There are no base qualities to consult, and no much larger clone falls within one base. This specimen consisted of PBMCs, mostly from graft donor cells, obtained 360 days after TCRalphabeta/CD19-depleted stem cell transplant. This receptor was taken from a female patient between 2 and 10 years old who had a stem cell transplant for congenital amegakaryocytic thrombocytopenia, so the T cells may come from the graft donor. The chain employs TRBV7-9 and TRBJ2-1; the D segment could be TRBD1, given 6 matching bases. The CDR3 protein sequence reads: CASSQRGIDYNEQFF. The DNA is TGTGCCAGCAGCCAGAGGGGGATAGACTACAATGAGCAGTTCTTC.